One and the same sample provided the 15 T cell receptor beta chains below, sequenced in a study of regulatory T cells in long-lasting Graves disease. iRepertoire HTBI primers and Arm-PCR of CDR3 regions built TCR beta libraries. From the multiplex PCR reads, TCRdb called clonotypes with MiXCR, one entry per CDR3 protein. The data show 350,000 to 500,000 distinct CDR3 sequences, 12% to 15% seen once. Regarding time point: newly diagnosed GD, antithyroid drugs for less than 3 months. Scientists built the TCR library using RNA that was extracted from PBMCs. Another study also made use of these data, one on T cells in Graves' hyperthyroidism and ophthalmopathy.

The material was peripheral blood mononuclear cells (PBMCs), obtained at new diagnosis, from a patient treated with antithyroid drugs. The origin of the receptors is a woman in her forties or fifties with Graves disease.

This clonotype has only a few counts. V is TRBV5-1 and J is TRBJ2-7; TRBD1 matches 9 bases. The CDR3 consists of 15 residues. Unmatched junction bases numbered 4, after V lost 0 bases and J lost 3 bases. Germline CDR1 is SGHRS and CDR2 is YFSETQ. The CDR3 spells CASSLGRTGVYEQYF. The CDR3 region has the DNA TGCGCCAGCAGCTTGGGTCGGACAGGGGTCTACGAGCAGTACTTC.

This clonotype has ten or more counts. In DNA, the CDR3 is TGTGCCAGCAGCCCCACTGGCAGCTCCTACGAGCAGTACTTC. It specifies CASSPTGSSYEQYF. This sequence joins TRBV27 and TRBJ2-7; no clear D gene. There are 14 residues in the CDR3. The V end lost 6 bases, the J end lost 0 bases, and 12 bases lay between the germline ends. Per the germline V gene, CDR1 is MNHEY and CDR2 is SMNVEV (reference sequence).

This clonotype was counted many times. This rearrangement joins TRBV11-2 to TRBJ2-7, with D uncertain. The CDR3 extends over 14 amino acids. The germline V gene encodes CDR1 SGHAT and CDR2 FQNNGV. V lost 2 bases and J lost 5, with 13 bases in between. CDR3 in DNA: TGTGCCAGCAGCTTAATGGGAACCTCGGACGAGCAGTACTTC. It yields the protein CASSLMGTSDEQYF. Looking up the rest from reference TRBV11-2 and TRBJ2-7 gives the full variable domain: EAGVAQSPRYKIIEKRQSVAFWCNPISGHATLYWYQQILGQGPKLLIQFQNNGVVDDSQLPKDRFSAERLKGVDSTLKIQPAKLEDSAVYLCASSLMGTSDEQYFGPGTRLTVT.

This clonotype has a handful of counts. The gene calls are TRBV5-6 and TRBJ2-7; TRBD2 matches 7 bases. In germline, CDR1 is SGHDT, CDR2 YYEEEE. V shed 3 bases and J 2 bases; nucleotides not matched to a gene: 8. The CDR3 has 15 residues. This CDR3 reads CASSSAGEGAYEQYF. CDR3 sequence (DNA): TGTGCCAGCAGCTCCGCGGGAGAGGGAGCCTACGAGCAGTACTTC.

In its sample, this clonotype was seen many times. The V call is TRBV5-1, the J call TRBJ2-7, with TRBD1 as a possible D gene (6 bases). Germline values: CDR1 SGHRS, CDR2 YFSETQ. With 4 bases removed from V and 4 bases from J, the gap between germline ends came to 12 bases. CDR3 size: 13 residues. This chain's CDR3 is CASSRTRGYEQYF. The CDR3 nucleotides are TGCGCCAGCAGCCGGACAAGGGGGTACGAGCAGTACTTC.

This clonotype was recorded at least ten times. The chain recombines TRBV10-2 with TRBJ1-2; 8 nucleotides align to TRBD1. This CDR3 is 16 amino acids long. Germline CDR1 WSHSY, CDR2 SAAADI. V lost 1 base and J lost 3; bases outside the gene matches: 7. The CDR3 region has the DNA TGCGCCAGCAGTGAGTACGGGACAGGCGCGGACTATGGCTACACCTTC. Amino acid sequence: CASSEYGTGADYGYTF.

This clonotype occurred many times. The CDR3, as DNA: TGTGCCAGCACCCCCGCCACGCTTAATGAAAAACTGTTTTTT. Residues: CASTPATLNEKLFF. The chain couples TRBV28 to TRBJ1-4; no firm D call. The CDR3 runs to 14 residues. V was clipped by 7 bases and J by 4 bases, with 13 bases between them. From germline, CDR1 is MDHEN and CDR2 SYDVKM.

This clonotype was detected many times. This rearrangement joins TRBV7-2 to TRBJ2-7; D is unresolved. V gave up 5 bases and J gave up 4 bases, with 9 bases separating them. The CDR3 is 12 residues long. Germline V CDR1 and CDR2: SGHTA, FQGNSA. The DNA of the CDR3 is TGTGCCAGCAGCCCAACGAATTACGAGCAGTACTTC. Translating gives CASSPTNYEQYF.

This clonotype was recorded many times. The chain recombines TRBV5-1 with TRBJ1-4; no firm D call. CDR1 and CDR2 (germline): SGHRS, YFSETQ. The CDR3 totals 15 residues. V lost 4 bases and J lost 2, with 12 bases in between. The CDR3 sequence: CASSLPGATNEKLFF. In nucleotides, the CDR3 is TGCGCCAGCAGCCTGCCGGGAGCTACTAATGAAAAACTGTTTTTT.

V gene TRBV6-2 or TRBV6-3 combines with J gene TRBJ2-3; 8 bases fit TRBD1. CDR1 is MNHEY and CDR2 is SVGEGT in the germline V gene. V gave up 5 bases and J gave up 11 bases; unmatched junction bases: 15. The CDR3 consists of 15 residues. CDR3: CASSGGQEPEAGQYF. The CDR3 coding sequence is TGTGCCAGCAGTGGGGGACAGGAACCCGAGGCTGGGCAGTATTTT.

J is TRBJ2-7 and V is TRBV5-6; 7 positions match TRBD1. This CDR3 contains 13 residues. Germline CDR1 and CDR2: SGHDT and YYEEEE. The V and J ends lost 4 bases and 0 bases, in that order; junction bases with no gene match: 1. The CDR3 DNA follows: TGTGCCAGCAGCAAGGGGGCCTCCTACGAGCAGTACTTC. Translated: CASSKGASYEQYF.

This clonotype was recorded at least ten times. The CDR3 loop reads CAWGSGQGTNEKLFF. CDR3 DNA sequence: TGTGCCTGGGGGTCCGGACAGGGAACTAATGAAAAACTGTTTTTT. The chain combines TRBV30 with TRBJ1-4, with 8 bases matching TRBD1. This CDR3 spans 15 amino acids. Germline lookup yields CDR1 GTSNPN and CDR2 SVGIG (reference sequence). V was clipped by 5 bases and J by 1 base; unmatched bases: 6.

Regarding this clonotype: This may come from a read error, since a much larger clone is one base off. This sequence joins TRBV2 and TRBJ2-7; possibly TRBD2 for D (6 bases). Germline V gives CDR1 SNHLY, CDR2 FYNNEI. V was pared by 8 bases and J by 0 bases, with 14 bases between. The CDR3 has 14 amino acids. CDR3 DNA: TGTGCCAGCCGCGGGACTCCGAGCTCCTACGAGCAGTACTTC. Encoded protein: CASRGTPSSYEQYF.

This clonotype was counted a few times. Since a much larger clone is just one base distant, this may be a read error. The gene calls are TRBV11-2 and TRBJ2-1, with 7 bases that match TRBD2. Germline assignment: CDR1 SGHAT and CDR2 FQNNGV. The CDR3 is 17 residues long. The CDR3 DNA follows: TGTGCCAGCAGCTCCCTGAGCGGGGCTAGCTCCTACGATGAGCAGTTCTTC. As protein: CASSSLSGASSYDEQFF.

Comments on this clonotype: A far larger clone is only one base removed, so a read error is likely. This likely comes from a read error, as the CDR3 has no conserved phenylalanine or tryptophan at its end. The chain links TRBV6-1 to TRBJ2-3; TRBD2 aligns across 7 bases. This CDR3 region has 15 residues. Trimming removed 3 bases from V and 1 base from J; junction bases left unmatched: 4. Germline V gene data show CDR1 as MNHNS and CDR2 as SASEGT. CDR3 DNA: TGTGCCAGCAGTGACGGGGCGGGAGGCACAGATACGCAGTATTCT. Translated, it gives CASSDGAGGTDTQYS.